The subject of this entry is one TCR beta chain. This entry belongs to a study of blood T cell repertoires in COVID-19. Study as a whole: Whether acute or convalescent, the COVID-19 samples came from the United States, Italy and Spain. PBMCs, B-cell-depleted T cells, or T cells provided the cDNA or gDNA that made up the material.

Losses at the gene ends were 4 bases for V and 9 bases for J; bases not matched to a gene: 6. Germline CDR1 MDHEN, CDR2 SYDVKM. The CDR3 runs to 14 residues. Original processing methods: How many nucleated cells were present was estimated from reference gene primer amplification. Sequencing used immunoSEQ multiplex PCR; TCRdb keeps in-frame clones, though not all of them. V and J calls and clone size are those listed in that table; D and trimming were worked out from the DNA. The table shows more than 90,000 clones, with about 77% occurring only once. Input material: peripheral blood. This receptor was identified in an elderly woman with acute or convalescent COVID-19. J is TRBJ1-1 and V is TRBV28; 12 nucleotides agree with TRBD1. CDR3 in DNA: TGTGCCAGCAGTTCCCCCGGGACAGGGGGCCAAGCTTTCTTT. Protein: CASSSPGTGGQAFF.